A selection of T cell receptor beta chains follows, all from one sample in a study of control samples from healthy donors and cancer patients. Repertoires were generated with immunoSEQ multiplex PCR, while TCRdb's copy carries only in-frame clones and drops some. The data contain 400,000 to 450,000 clones, 75% to 95% of them singletons. Sequenced sample: PBMCs. These receptors all come from a man aged 35 to 55 with head and neck cancer. Each CDR3 is given with its conserved first and last residue. D genes are given only for firm matches. The size field is filled for only some rows; it gives once, few, many or a size class.

cdr3_aa: CASSVHWEEQYF
cdr3_nt: TGTGCCAGCAGTGTCCATTGGGAAGAGCAGTACTTC
v_call: TRBV6-6
j_call: TRBJ2-7
d_call: .
clone_size: few

cdr3_aa: CATWNRWGYTF
cdr3_nt: TGTGCCACCTGGAACCGTTGGGGCTACACCTTC
v_call: TRBV19
j_call: TRBJ1-2
d_call: .
clone_size: .

cdr3_aa: CASRPDLNEKLFF
cdr3_nt: TGTGCCAGTAGGCCCGACCTTAATGAAAAACTGTTTTTT
v_call: TRBV19
j_call: TRBJ1-4
d_call: .
clone_size: .

cdr3_aa: CASSSNRVSRGGYTF
cdr3_nt: TGTGCCAGCAGTTCGAACAGGGTGTCCAGGGGTGGCTACACCTTC
v_call: TRBV28
j_call: TRBJ1-2
d_call: .
clone_size: .

cdr3_aa: CASQDVSNQPQHF
cdr3_nt: TGTGCCAGTCAGGACGTAAGCAATCAGCCCCAGCATTTT
v_call: TRBV28
j_call: TRBJ1-5
d_call: .
clone_size: once

cdr3_aa: CASSSGNAGEKLFF
cdr3_nt: TGTGCCAGTAGTTCCGGGAATGCTGGTGAAAAACTGTTTTTT
v_call: TRBV19
j_call: TRBJ1-4
d_call: .
clone_size: .

cdr3_aa: CASSLRGDRNYGYTF
cdr3_nt: TGTGCCAGCTCACTCCGTGGAGACAGGAACTATGGCTACACCTTC
v_call: TRBV18
j_call: TRBJ1-2
d_call: .
clone_size: .

cdr3_aa: CASSHETGGDTEAFF
cdr3_nt: TGTGCCAGCAGCCATGAGACAGGGGGGGACACTGAAGCTTTCTTT
v_call: TRBV4-2
j_call: TRBJ1-1
d_call: TRBD1
clone_size: once

cdr3_aa: CASSLGRGRVGANVLTF
cdr3_nt: TGTGCCAGCAGCTTAGGCAGGGGGCGAGTCGGGGCCAACGTCCTGACTTTC
v_call: TRBV7-2
j_call: TRBJ2-6
d_call: TRBD1
clone_size: .

cdr3_aa: CASSPGLAGGTYEQYF
cdr3_nt: TGTGCCAGCTCACCAGGACTAGCGGGAGGAACCTACGAGCAGTACTTC
v_call: TRBV18
j_call: TRBJ2-7
d_call: TRBD2
clone_size: .

cdr3_aa: CASSQGQSTEAFF
cdr3_nt: TGCGCCAGCAGCCAAGGACAGAGCACTGAAGCTTTCTTT
v_call: TRBV10-1
j_call: TRBJ1-1
d_call: .
clone_size: .

cdr3_aa: CASSDLLGQMNEKLFF
cdr3_nt: TGTGCCAGCAGCGACCTCCTGGGACAGATGAATGAAAAACTGTTTTTT
v_call: TRBV6-2/TRBV6-3
j_call: TRBJ1-4
d_call: TRBD1
clone_size: .

cdr3_aa: CASSPPRQGISNREAFF
cdr3_nt: TGTGCCAGCAGTCCCCCACGACAGGGGATTTCGAACCGTGAAGCTTTCTTT
v_call: TRBV28
j_call: TRBJ1-1
d_call: TRBD1
clone_size: .

cdr3_aa: CASSFTGVTEAFF
cdr3_nt: TGTGCCAGCAGTTTTACAGGGGTCACTGAAGCTTTCTTT
v_call: TRBV12-3/TRBV12-4
j_call: TRBJ1-1
d_call: TRBD1
clone_size: once

cdr3_aa: CASSLDLGRTYEQYF
cdr3_nt: TGTGCCAGCAGCTTAGATCTAGGCCGGACCTACGAGCAGTACTTC
v_call: TRBV11-2
j_call: TRBJ2-7
d_call: .
clone_size: .

cdr3_aa: CASSVVDSPGTTGELFF
cdr3_nt: TGTGCCAGCAGCGTAGTCGACTCACCGGGGACCACCGGGGAGCTGTTTTTT
v_call: TRBV9
j_call: TRBJ2-2
d_call: .
clone_size: .

cdr3_aa: CASSVEGPSGANVLTF
cdr3_nt: TGTGCCAGCAGCGTAGAGGGTCCCTCTGGGGCCAACGTCCTGACTTTC
v_call: TRBV9
j_call: TRBJ2-6
d_call: .
clone_size: .

cdr3_aa: CASSPGLGGANTQYF
cdr3_nt: TGTGCCAGCAGCCCTGGACTTGGAGGGGCCAATACGCAGTATTTT
v_call: TRBV5-6
j_call: TRBJ2-3
d_call: .
clone_size: .

cdr3_aa: CASRGQGTGELFF
cdr3_nt: TGTGCCAGCAGGGGACAGGGAACCGGGGAGCTGTTTTTT
v_call: TRBV5-6
j_call: TRBJ2-2
d_call: TRBD1
clone_size: .

cdr3_aa: CASTNLDRLGHTDTQYF
cdr3_nt: TGTGCCAGCACAAACTTAGACCGATTGGGACACACAGATACGCAGTATTTT
v_call: TRBV14
j_call: TRBJ2-3
d_call: .
clone_size: .

cdr3_aa: CASSESRRFSDEQYF
cdr3_nt: TGCGCCAGCAGTGAGTCGAGGAGGTTCAGCGACGAGCAGTACTTC
v_call: TRBV10-2
j_call: TRBJ2-7
d_call: .
clone_size: .

cdr3_aa: CASSLGRPNTEAFF
cdr3_nt: TGTGCCAGCTCACTCGGACGGCCGAACACTGAAGCTTTCTTT
v_call: TRBV18
j_call: TRBJ1-1
d_call: .
clone_size: .

cdr3_aa: CASSLITGTNTEAFF
cdr3_nt: TGCGCCAGCAGCTTGATTACAGGTACGAACACTGAAGCTTTCTTT
v_call: TRBV5-1
j_call: TRBJ1-1
d_call: .
clone_size: .

cdr3_aa: CASIPSRGRGYGYTF
cdr3_nt: TGTGCCAGCATTCCATCTAGGGGGAGAGGCTATGGCTACACCTTC
v_call: TRBV6-5
j_call: TRBJ1-2
d_call: .
clone_size: .

cdr3_aa: CASSWNGWDRGRGGELFF
cdr3_nt: TGTGCCAGCAGCTGGAACGGATGGGACAGGGGGCGAGGCGGGGAGCTGTTTTTT
v_call: TRBV13
j_call: TRBJ2-2
d_call: TRBD1
clone_size: few

cdr3_aa: CASSFSGGDGEQFF
cdr3_nt: TGTGCCAGCAGCTTCTCGGGAGGGGACGGTGAGCAGTTCTTC
v_call: TRBV7-9
j_call: TRBJ2-1
d_call: TRBD2
clone_size: .